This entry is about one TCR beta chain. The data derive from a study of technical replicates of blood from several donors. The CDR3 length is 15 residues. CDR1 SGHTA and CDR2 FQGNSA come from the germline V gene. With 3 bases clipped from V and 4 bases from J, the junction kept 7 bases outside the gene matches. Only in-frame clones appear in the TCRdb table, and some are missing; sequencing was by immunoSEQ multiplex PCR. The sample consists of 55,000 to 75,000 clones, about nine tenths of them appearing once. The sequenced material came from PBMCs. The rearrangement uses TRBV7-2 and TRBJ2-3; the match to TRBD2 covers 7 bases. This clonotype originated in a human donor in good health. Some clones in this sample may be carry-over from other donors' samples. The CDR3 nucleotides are TGTGCCAGCAGCTTTGGACTAGTCGGTGCAGATACGCAGTATTTT. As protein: CASSFGLVGADTQYF. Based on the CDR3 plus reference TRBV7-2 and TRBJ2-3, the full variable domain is GAGVSQSPSNKVTEKGKDVELRCDPISGHTALYWYRQSLGQGLEFLIYFQGNSAPDKSGLPSDRFSAERTGGSVSTLTIQRTQQEDSAVYLCASSFGLVGADTQYFGPGTRLTVL.